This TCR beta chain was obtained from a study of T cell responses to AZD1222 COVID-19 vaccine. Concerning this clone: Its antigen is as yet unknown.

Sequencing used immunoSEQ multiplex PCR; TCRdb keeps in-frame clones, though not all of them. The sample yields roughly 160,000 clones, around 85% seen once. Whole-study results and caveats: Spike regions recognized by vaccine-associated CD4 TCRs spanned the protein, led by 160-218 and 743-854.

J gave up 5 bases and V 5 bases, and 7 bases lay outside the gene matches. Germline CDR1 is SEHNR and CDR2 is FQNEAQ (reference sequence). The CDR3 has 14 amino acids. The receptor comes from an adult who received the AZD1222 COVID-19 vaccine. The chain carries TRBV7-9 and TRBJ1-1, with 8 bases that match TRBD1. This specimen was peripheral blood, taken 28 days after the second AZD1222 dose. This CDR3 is CASSEWDRITEAFF. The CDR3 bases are TGTGCCAGCAGCGAATGGGACAGGATAACTGAAGCTTTCTTT.